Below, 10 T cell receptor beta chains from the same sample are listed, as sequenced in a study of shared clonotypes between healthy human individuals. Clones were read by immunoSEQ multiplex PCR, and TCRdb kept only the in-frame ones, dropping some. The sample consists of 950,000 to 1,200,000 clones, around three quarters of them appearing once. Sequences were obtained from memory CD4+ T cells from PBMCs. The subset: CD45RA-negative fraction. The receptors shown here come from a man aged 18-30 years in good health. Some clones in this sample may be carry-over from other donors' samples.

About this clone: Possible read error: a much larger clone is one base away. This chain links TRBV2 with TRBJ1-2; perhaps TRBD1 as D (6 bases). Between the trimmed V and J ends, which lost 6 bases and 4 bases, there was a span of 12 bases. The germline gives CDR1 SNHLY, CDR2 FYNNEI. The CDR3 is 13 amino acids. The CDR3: CASSPQGTYGYTF. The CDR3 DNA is TGTGCCAGCAGCCCACAGGGAACCTATGGCTACACCTTC. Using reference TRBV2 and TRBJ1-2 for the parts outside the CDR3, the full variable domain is EPEVTQTPSHQVTQMGQEVILRCVPISNHLYFYWYRQILGQKVEFLVSFYNNEISEKSEIFDDQFSVERPDGSNFTLKIRSTKLEDSAMYFCASSPQGTYGYTFGSGTRLTVV.

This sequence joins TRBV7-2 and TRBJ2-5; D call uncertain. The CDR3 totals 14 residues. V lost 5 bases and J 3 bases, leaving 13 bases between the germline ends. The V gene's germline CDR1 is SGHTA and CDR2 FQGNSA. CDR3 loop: CASSPGSSKETQYF. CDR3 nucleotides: TGTGCCAGCAGCCCGGGCTCCTCCAAAGAGACCCAGTACTTC.

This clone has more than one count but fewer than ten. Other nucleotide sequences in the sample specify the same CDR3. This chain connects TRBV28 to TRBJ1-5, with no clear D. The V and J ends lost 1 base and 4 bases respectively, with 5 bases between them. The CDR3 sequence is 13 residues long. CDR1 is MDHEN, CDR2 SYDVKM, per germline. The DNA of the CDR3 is TGTGCCAGCAGTTTATTAAGGAATCAGCCCCAGCATTTT. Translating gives CASSLLRNQPQHF.

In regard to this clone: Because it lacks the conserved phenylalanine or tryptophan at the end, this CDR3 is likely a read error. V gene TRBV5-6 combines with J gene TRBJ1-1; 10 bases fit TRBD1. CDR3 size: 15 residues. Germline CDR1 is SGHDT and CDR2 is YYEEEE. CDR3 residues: CDSSAATGGNTEAFL. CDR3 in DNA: TGTGACAGCAGCGCCGCGACAGGGGGCAACACTGAAGCTTTCCTT.

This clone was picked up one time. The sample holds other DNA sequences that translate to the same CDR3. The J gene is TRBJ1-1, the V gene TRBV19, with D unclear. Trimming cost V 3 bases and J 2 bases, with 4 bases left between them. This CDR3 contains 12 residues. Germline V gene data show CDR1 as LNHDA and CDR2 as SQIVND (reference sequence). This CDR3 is CASSIRNTEAFF. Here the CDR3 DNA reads TGTGCCAGTAGTATTAGAAACACTGAAGCTTTCTTT. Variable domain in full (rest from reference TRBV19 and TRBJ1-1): DGGITQSPKYLFRKEGQNVTLSCEQNLNHDAMYWYRQDPGQGLRLIYYSQIVNDFQKGDIAEGYSVSREKKESFPLTVTSAQKNPTAFYLCASSIRNTEAFFGQGTRLTVV.

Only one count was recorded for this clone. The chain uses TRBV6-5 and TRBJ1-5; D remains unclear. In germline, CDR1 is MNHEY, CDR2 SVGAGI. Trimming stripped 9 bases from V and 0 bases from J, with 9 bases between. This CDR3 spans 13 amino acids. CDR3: CASQGNSNQPQHF. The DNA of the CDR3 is TGTGCCAGTCAAGGTAATAGCAATCAGCCCCAGCATTTT.

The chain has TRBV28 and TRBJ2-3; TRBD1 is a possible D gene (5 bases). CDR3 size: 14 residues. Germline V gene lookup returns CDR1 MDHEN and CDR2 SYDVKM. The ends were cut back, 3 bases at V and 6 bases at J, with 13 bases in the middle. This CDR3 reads CASSFKQKGDTQYF. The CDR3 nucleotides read TGTGCCAGCAGTTTTAAGCAGAAGGGGGATACGCAGTATTTT. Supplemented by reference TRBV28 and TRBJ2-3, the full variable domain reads DVKVTQSSRYLVKRTGEKVFLECVQDMDHENMFWYRQDPGLGLRLIYFSYDVKMKEKGDIPEGYSVSREKKERFSLILESASTNQTSMYLCASSFKQKGDTQYFGPGTRLTVL.

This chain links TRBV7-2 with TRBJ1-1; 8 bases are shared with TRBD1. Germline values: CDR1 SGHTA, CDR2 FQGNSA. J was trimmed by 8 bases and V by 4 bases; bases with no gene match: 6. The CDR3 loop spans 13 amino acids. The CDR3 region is CASSSDRVGEAFF. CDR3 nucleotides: TGTGCCAGCAGCTCGGACAGGGTGGGGGAAGCTTTCTTT.

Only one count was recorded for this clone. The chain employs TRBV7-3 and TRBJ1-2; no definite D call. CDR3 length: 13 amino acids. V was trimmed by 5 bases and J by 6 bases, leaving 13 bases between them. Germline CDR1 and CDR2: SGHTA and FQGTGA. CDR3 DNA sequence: TGTGCCAGCAGCGCATCGAGGGAGGATGGCTACACCTTC. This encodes CASSASREDGYTF.

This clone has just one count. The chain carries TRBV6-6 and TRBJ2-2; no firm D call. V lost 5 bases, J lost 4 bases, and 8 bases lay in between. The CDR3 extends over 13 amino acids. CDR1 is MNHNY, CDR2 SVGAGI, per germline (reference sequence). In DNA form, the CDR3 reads TGTGCCAGCAGTCTACAGAGCACCGGGGAGCTGTTTTTT. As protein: CASSLQSTGELFF.